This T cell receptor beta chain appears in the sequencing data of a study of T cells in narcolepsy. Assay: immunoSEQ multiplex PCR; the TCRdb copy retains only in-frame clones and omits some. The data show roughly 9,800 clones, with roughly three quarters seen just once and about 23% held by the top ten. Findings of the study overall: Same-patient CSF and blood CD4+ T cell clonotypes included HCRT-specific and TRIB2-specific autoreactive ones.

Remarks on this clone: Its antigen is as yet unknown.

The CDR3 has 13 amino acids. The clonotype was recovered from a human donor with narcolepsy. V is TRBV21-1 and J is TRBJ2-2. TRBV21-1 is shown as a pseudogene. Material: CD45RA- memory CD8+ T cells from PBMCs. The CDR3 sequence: CASSKGHTGELFF. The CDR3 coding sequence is TGTGCCAGCAGCAAAGGACACACCGGGGAGCTGTTTTTT.